The 17 T cell receptor beta chains below come from one sample, sequenced in a study of OX40 agonist ivuxolimab in advanced cancers. The library was built by means of the immunoSEQ multiplex PCR assay. The immuneACCESS repertoire file appears here via TCRdb, limited to in-frame rearrangements. These files lack a portion of the clones; in checked studies, under half of the deficit traces to unresolved V genes, and the cause of the others is not known. For this sample the table gives some 73,000 clones, of which 85% to 90% were detected only once. 0.4% to 0.55% of the sample rests with the top ten. This sample comprised CD4+ or CD8+ T cells sorted from blood, obtained in a trial of the OX40 agonist ivuxolimab. These receptors were taken from an adult with an advanced solid tumor such as melanoma, head and neck, liver or kidney cancer.

The V gene is TRBV6-1, the J gene TRBJ2-7; D possibly matches TRBD1 or TRBD2 (5 bases each). The V and J ends lost 5 bases and 0 bases respectively, with 8 bases between them. Germline loops: CDR1 MNHNS, CDR2 SASEGT. This CDR3 is built from 13 residues. The CDR3 is CASSRDGSYEQYF. In DNA, the CDR3 is TGTGCCAGCAGTCGGGACGGCTCCTACGAGCAGTACTTC.

This chain joins TRBV2 and TRBJ2-1; 7 bases are shared with TRBD2. V was pared by 7 bases and J by 4 bases, with 13 bases of the junction left unmatched. Looked up from germline, CDR1 is SNHLY and CDR2 is FYNNEI. CDR3 length: 16 amino acids. CDR3 sequence: CASIMNGLAEYNEQFF. The CDR3 region has the DNA TGTGCCAGCATCATGAATGGCCTAGCGGAGTACAATGAGCAGTTCTTC.

This clone was seen just once. V and J are TRBV4-2 and TRBJ1-1; TRBD1 matches at 8 bases. CDR3 length equals 16 residues. CDR1 and CDR2 from the germline V gene are LGHNA and YNFKEQ. Trimming took 0 bases from V and 1 from J; bases not matched to a gene: 4. The CDR3 sequence is CASSQDIDRGNTEAFF. The DNA for the CDR3 is TGTGCCAGCAGCCAAGATATAGACAGGGGGAACACTGAAGCTTTCTTT.

The chain combines TRBV27 with TRBJ2-7; 7 bases line up with TRBD1. The CDR3 has 15 residues. The V gene's germline CDR1 is MNHEY and CDR2 SMNVEV (reference sequence). V trimming: 6 bases; J trimming: 3 bases; junction bases outside the gene matches: 11. CDR3 sequence reads: CASRPTRQGIYEQYF. CDR3 in DNA: TGTGCCAGCAGACCGACTCGACAGGGAATCTACGAGCAGTACTTC.

The chain employs TRBV6-6 and TRBJ2-7; D is undetermined. Between the trimmed V and J ends, which lost 6 bases and 10 bases, there was a span of 13 bases. Per germline, CDR1 MNHNY and CDR2 SVGAGI (reference sequence). The CDR3 extends over 11 amino acids. The CDR3 reads CASRNPRSQYF. CDR3 sequence (DNA): TGTGCCAGCAGGAACCCCAGATCACAGTACTTC.

This clone appeared a few times. V usage is TRBV30 and J usage is TRBJ1-1; 10 bases are a match to TRBD1. This CDR3 comprises 13 residues. Germline V gene lookup returns CDR1 GTSNPN and CDR2 SVGIG (reference sequence). Trimming at V came to 5 bases and at J to 4 bases, leaving 4 bases not matched to a gene. CDR3 coding DNA: TGTGCCTGGGACAGGGGGCAAAGCACTGAAGCTTTCTTT. It encodes CAWDRGQSTEAFF. Based on the CDR3 plus reference TRBV30 and TRBJ1-1, the full variable domain is SQTIHQWPATLVQPVGSPLSLECTVEGTSNPNLYWYRQAAGRGLQLLFYSVGIGQISSEVPQNLSASRPQDRQFILSSKKLLLSDSGFYLCAWDRGQSTEAFFGQGTRLTVV.

This clone was seen once. This chain uses TRBV11-3 with TRBJ2-2; 13 positions match TRBD2. The germline gives CDR1 SGHNT, CDR2 YENEEA. CDR3 length: 18 amino acids. V gave up 0 bases and J gave up 6 bases; unmatched junction bases: 7. The CDR3 region is CASSLDRGLAGVAGELFF. The CDR3 bases are TGTGCCAGCAGCTTAGATCGTGGACTAGCGGGAGTGGCCGGGGAGCTGTTTTTT.

J is TRBJ2-7 and V is TRBV11-3; 13 positions match TRBD2. The CDR3 length is 15 residues. J was trimmed by 4 bases and V by 5 bases; bases with no gene match: 5. Germline-derived CDR1 and CDR2 are SGHNT and YENEEA. CDR3 coding DNA: TGTGCCAGCAGCGGACTAGCGGGAGAGGGATACGAGCAGTACTTC. Encoded protein: CASSGLAGEGYEQYF.

The rearrangement joins TRBV5-8 to TRBJ2-7; TRBD2 aligns across 9 bases. V was pared by 4 bases and J by 6 bases, with 11 bases of the junction left unmatched. This CDR3 is built from 15 residues. Germline V gene data show CDR1 as SGHTS and CDR2 as YDEGEE. The DNA of the CDR3 is TGTGCCAGCAGCAGACTGACTAGCGGTTTTTCCGAGCAGTACTTC. Amino acids: CASSRLTSGFSEQYF.

The chain couples TRBV7-9 to TRBJ1-5; 7 nucleotides line up with TRBD1. The CDR3 has 14 amino acids. V shed 5 bases, J shed 3 bases, and the junction held 4 bases outside the gene matches. CDR1 SEHNR and CDR2 FQNEAQ come from the germline V gene (reference sequence). The CDR3 reads CASSPDRNNQPQHF. In nucleotides, the CDR3 is TGTGCCAGCAGCCCGGACAGGAACAATCAGCCCCAGCATTTT.

This chain connects TRBV2 to TRBJ2-5, with D perhaps given as TRBD1 or TRBD2 (5 bases each). Germline V gene data show CDR1 as SNHLY and CDR2 as FYNNEI. V gave up 6 bases and J gave up 4 bases, with 18 bases separating them. The CDR3 is 15 residues long. The CDR3 DNA is TGTGCCAGCAGCCAGGACAATACACGGGGAGAGACCCAGTACTTC. Amino acids: CASSQDNTRGETQYF.

There are a few counts of this clone. The gene calls are TRBV29-1 and TRBJ2-7; D unresolved. CDR1 is SQVTM and CDR2 is ANQGSEA in the germline V gene. Trimming took 6 bases from V and 0 from J, leaving 6 bases between them. CDR3 length: 11 amino acids. CDR3 residues: CSVRYSYEQYF. The CDR3 region has the DNA TGCAGCGTCAGGTACTCCTACGAGCAGTACTTC.

The chain recombines TRBV6-6 with TRBJ1-5; TRBD1 is a possible D gene (5 bases). The germline gives CDR1 MNHNY, CDR2 SVGAGI (reference sequence). Trimming took off 6 bases at V and 6 bases at J, with 15 bases between the two ends. The CDR3 spans 14 residues. The DNA for the CDR3 is TGTGCCAGCAGCATCTGGGGGGTAGGTCAGCCCCAGCATTTT. Amino acids: CASSIWGVGQPQHF.

The chain is built from TRBV7-2 and TRBJ1-5; D remains ambiguous. Trimming took off 1 base at V and 4 bases at J, with 11 bases between the two ends. Germline V gives CDR1 SGHTA, CDR2 FQGNSA. The CDR3 is 15 residues long. CDR3 sequence (DNA): TGTGCCAGCAGCTTAGATTCGTCCAGAAATCAGCCCCAGCATTTT. This sequence encodes CASSLDSSRNQPQHF.

This chain uses TRBV6-6 with TRBJ1-1; 7 bases fit TRBD1. Germline V gives CDR1 MNHNY, CDR2 SVGAGI (reference sequence). The CDR3 is made up of 15 amino acids. J gave up 5 bases and V 6 bases, and 12 bases lay outside the gene matches. The CDR3 reads CASSDVGGGGTEAFF. The CDR3 region has the DNA TGTGCCAGCAGCGACGTAGGGGGCGGGGGGACTGAAGCTTTCTTT.

This rearrangement joins TRBV10-3 to TRBJ1-5; 9 bases are shared with TRBD1. V dropped 10 bases and J dropped 4; count of bases not matched to a gene: 14. The CDR3 has 16 residues. The V gene's germline CDR1 is ENHRY and CDR2 SYGVKD. The DNA for the CDR3 is TGTGCCACCAGGGACAGGGCCGTCCCGGCGAATCAGCCCCAGCATTTT. It translates to CATRDRAVPANQPQHF.

The rearrangement uses TRBV9 and TRBJ2-5, with 8 bases aligning to TRBD2. Near its end, the DNA agrees better with TRBJ2-7, so the J call may be wrong. CDR1 is SGDLS and CDR2 is YYNGEE in the germline V gene. This CDR3 spans 15 amino acids. CDR3: CASSVGASGLYEQYF. Written as DNA, the CDR3 is TGTGCCAGCAGCGTTGGGGCTAGCGGGCTCTACGAGCAGTACTTC.